This T cell receptor beta chain was recorded in a study of Ad26.COV2.S vaccination and SARS-CoV-2 variants. V lost 6 bases to trimming and J lost 7 bases; unmatched junction nucleotides: 8. This CDR3 is built from 14 residues. The V gene's germline CDR1 is SNHLY and CDR2 FYNNEI. Noted treatment: around 19 received Ad26.COV2.S at low or high dose, single or two shots; about five received placebo; per-sample allocation not given. Day 63 after the first vaccine or placebo injection was the time point for sampling. Sequencing was performed with immunoSEQ multiplex PCR; in TCRdb, only in-frame clones are kept and a portion is missing. The sample has roughly 380,000 clones; 85% are singletons.

This sequence originates from a person between 18 and 59 years old who received the Ad26.COV2.S COVID-19 vaccine or a placebo. Specimen: peripheral blood, collected in a trial of Ad26.COV2.S vaccine versus placebo. The chain employs TRBV2 and TRBJ2-1, with 8 bases fitting TRBD2. The CDR3 coding sequence is TGTGCCAGCAGGGCCGGGGTAGCGGGGAATGAGCAGTTCTTC. Translation gives CASRAGVAGNEQFF. The whole variable domain, filled in from reference TRBV2 and TRBJ2-1, reads EPEVTQTPSHQVTQMGQEVILRCVPISNHLYFYWYRQILGQKVEFLVSFYNNEISEKSEIFDDQFSVERPDGSNFTLKIRSTKLEDSAMYFCASRAGVAGNEQFFGPGTRLTVL.